Below, one T cell receptor (beta chain) is given with its context. The antigen it binds to is not known. Base qualities are not at hand, and no much larger clone is one base apart. The data are from a study of blood T cell repertoires in COVID-19 (dated by TCRdb to about 2020). Regarding the complete study: Collaborator samples came from the United States, Italy and Spain and covered acute and convalescent phases of COVID-19. The material from the prospective study consisted of cDNA or gDNA derived from T cells, B-cell-depleted T cells, or PBMCs. Subjects who had been exposed to COVID-19, were actively infected with it, or had recovered from it provided the deeply sampled blood TCRbeta repertoires that made up the dataset. A freely available public database, intended as a resource for researchers studying the immune response to SARS-CoV-2, is where the repertoires were released. The samples were drawn from two sources: the first 160 participants of the ongoing ImmuneRACE study, and 1,200 or so subjects contributed by 6 global collaborators. Nearly every sample came with metadata listing a de-identified subject ID, COVID-19 status, age in years and sex. Where available, HLA class I and class II types were taken from metadata supplied by the sample provider and were not determined by assay-based typing.

Overall results and qualifications from the work: The amount of clinical and demographic metadata varied by source and participant and was provided uncurated.

One collaborating source in Seattle enrolled patients during active infection and followed them longitudinally through the course of disease. The collaborating institutions used their own protocols to collect whole blood in K2EDTA tubes. Collaborator samples were shipped for TCRbeta analysis as frozen whole blood, isolated PBMCs, or DNA extracted from either sample type. TCRbeta CDR3 regions were amplified from genomic DNA by means of the immunoSEQ Assay, a bias-controlled multiplex PCR. The original methods were these. Nucleated cell counts per sample were estimated from amplification of reference gene primers within the assay. Sequence reads were collapsed and filtered to measure the absolute abundance of every unique TCRbeta CDR3 rearrangement. Productive Simpson clonality was computed per sample as the square root of Simpson's diversity index over productive rearrangements. TCRdb provides this immuneACCESS table in a form limited to in-frame rearrangements. Some clones are lacking; in checked studies, under half of them reflect an unresolved V gene, and why the rest are absent is not known. That table is the source of V, J and clone size, and D and trimming were worked out from the DNA. Across this sample there are 200,000 to 250,000 clones, with 90% to 95% seen only once. The ten largest clones represent 0.7% to 0.85% of the sample.

CDR1 DFQATT and CDR2 SNEGSKA were looked up in the germline V gene (reference sequence). Including the terminal cysteine and phenylalanine, the CDR3 comprises 16 residues. The DNA shown is the 48-base CDR3, in frame from base 1. V loses 6 bases at its end and J loses 0 bases; junction bases beyond the gene matches: 11. The TCR sequence derives from a man aged 60-69 years with COVID-19, enrolled during active disease. The chain joins TRBV20-1 to TRBJ2-1; 7 nucleotides in the junction match TRBD2. The specimen was peripheral blood. CDR3 sequence: CSASGERGSSYNEQFF. The sequenced DNA: TGCAGTGCGAGTGGGGAGCGGGGTAGCTCCTACAATGAGCAGTTCTTC.